The rows below give T cell receptor beta chains drawn from one sample of a study of blood T cell repertoires in COVID-19. Using immunoSEQ multiplex PCR, the repertoire was profiled, and TCRdb retains in-frame clones only, with some absent. The table has 100,000 to 150,000 clones, less than 90% seen once; the top ten hold roughly 6.7%. Sequencing was done on a sample of peripheral blood. These receptors all come from an elderly man with active or convalescent COVID-19. CDR3s leave out the opening cysteine and the closing phenylalanine or tryptophan. The order of the fields is V gene, J gene, clone size, CDR3 protein. A row's size may be missing; if present it is once, few, many or a size class.

>TRBV9|TRBJ2-5|NA
ASSAGTSGYQETQY
>TRBV5-4|TRBJ2-7|NA
ASSFEAGNYEQY
>TRBV28|TRBJ1-5|NA
ASSLSGGGRPQH
>TRBV9|TRBJ2-7|NA
ASSPLAGIEEQY
>TRBV11-2|TRBJ2-6|NA
ASSKHHSGANVLT
>TRBV27|TRBJ2-1|NA
ASSSPSGGAFVEQF
>TRBV25-1|TRBJ2-7|NA
ASSEYGSSYEQY
>TRBV6-5|TRBJ2-7|NA
AGSDGSSYEQY
>TRBV3-1/TRBV3-2|TRBJ2-5|NA
ASSQSIRGETQY
>TRBV5-4|TRBJ1-4|once
ASSIGQGATNEKLF
>TRBV11-2|TRBJ1-3|once
ASSLVGGSSGNTIY
>TRBV5-4|TRBJ2-4|few
ASSLDLALAKNIQY
>TRBV4-2|TRBJ2-5|NA
ASSQEASGYQETQY
>TRBV14|TRBJ2-7|NA
ASSQGMGQGHYEQY
>TRBV9|TRBJ1-2|NA
ASSGSRGYGYT
>TRBV27|TRBJ1-2|once
ASSLQGVVGGYT
>TRBV6-5|TRBJ1-1|NA
ASRSRGPMNAEAF
>TRBV5-1|TRBJ1-2|NA
ASSTQGYGYT
>TRBV11-2|TRBJ2-7|NA
ASSLESVGHYEQY
>TRBV2|TRBJ1-4|NA
ASSRERGSANEKLF